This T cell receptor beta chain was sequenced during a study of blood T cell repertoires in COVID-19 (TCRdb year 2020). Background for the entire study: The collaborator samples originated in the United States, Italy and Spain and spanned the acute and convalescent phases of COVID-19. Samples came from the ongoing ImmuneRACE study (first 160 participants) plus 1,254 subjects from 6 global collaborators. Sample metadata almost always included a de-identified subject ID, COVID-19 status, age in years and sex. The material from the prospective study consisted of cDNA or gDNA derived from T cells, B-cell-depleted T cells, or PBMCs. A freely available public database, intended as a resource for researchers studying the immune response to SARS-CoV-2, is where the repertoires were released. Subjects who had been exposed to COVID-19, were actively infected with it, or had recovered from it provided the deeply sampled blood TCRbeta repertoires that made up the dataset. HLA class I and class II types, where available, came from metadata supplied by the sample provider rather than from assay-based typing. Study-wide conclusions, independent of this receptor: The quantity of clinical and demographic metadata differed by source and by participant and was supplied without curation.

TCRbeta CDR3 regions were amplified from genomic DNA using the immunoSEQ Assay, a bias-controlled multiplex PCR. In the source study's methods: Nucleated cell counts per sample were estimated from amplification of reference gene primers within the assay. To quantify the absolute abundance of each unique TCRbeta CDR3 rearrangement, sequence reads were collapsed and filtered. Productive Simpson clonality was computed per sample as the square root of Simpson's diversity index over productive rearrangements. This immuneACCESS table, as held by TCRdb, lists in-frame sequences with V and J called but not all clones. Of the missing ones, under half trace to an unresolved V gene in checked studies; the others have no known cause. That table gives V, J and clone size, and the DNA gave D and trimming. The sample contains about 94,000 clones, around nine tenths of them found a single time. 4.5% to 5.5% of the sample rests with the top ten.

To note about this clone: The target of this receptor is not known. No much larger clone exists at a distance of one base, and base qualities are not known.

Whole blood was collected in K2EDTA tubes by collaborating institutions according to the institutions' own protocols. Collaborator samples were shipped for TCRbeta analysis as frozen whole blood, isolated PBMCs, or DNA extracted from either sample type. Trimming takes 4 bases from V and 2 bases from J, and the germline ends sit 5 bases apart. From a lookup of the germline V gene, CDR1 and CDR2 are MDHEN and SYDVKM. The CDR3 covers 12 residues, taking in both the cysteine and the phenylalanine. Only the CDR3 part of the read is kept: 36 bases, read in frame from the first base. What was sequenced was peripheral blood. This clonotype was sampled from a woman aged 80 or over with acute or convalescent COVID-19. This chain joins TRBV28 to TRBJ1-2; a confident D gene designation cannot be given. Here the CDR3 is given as CASSSVNYGYTF. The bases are TGTGCCAGCAGTTCCGTCAACTATGGCTACACCTTC.